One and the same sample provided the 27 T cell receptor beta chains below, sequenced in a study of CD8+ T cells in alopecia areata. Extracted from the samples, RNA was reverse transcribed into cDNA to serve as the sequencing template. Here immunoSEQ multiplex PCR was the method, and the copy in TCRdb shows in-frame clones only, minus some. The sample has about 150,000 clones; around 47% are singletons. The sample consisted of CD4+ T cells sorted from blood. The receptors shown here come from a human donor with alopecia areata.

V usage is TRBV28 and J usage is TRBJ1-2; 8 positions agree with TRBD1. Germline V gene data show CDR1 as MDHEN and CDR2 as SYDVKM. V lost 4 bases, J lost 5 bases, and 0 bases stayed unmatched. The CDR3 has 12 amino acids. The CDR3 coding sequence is TGTGCCAGCAGTTGGACAGGGTATGGCTACACCTTC. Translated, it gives CASSWTGYGYTF.

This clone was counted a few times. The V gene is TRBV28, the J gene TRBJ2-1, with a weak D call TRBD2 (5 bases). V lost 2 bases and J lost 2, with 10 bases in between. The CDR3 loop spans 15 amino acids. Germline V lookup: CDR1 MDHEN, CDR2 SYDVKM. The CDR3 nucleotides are TGTGCCAGCAGTTTACGGAGGCCAACCTACAATGAGCAGTTCTTC. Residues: CASSLRRPTYNEQFF.

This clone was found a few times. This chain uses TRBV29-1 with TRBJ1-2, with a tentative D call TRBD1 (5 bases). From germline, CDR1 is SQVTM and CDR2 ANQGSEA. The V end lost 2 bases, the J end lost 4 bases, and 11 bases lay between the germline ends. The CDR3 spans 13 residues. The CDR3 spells CSVETGARYGYTF. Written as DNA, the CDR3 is TGCAGCGTTGAAACCGGGGCGCGCTATGGCTACACCTTC.

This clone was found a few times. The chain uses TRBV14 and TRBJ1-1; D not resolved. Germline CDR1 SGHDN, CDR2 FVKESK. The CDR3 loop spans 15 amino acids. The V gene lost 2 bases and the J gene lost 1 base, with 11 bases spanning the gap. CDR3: CASSQFRTENTEAFF. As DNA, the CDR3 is TGTGCCAGCAGCCAATTCCGAACTGAGAACACTGAAGCTTTCTTT.

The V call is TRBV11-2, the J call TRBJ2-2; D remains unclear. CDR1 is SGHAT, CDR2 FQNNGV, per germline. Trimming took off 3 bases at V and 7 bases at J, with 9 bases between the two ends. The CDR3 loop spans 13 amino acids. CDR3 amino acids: CASSLVRGGELFF. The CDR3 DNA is TGTGCCAGCAGCTTGGTTAGAGGCGGGGAGCTGTTTTTT.

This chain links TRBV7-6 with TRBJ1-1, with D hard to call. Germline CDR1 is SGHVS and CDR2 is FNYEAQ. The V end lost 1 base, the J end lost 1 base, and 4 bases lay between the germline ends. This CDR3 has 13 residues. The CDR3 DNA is TGTGCCAGCAGCTTAGAACAGAACACTGAAGCTTTCTTT. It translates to CASSLEQNTEAFF. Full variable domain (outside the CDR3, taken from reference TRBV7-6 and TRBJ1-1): GAGVSQSPRYKVTKRGQDVALRCDPISGHVSLYWYRQALGQGPEFLTYFNYEAQQDKSGLPNDRFSAERPEGSISTLTIQRTEQRDSAMYRCASSLEQNTEAFFGQGTRLTVV.

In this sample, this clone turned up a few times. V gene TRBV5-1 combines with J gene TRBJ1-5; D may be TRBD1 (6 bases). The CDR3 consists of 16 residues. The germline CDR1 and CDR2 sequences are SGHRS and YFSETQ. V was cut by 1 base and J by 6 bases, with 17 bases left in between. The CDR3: CASSLFFRGVCQPQHF. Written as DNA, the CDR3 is TGCGCCAGCAGCTTGTTTTTCAGGGGAGTCTGTCAGCCCCAGCATTTT.

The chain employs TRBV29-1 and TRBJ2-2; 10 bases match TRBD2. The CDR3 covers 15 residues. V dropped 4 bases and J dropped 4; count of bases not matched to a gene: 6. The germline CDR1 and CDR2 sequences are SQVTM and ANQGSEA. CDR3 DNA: TGCAGCGTTGGCAAGCTAGCGGGAGTCACCGGGGAGCTGTTTTTT. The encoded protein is CSVGKLAGVTGELFF.

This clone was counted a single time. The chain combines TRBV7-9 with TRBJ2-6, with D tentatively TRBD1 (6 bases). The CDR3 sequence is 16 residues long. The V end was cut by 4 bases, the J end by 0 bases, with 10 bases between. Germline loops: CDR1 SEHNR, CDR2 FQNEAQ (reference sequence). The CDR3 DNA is TGTGCCAGCAGCTCAGGACAGTCCTCTGGGGCCAACGTCCTGACTTTC. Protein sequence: CASSSGQSSGANVLTF.

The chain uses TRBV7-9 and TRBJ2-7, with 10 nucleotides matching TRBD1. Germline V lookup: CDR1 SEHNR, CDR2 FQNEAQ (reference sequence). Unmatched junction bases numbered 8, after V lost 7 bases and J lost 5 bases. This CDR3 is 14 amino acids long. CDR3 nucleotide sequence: TGTGCCAGCAAGCAAGGACAGGGGGGCAACGAGCAGTACTTC. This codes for CASKQGQGGNEQYF.

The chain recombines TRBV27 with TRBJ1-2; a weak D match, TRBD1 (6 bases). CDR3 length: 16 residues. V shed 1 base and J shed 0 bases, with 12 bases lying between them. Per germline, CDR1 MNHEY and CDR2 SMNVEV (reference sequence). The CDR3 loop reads CASSLYLEGANYGYTF. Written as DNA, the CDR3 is TGTGCCAGCAGTTTATACCTTGAGGGGGCTAACTATGGCTACACCTTC.

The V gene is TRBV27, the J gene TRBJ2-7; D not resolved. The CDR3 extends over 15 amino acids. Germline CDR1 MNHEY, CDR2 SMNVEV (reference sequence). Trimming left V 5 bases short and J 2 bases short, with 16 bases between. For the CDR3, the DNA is TGTGCCAGCAGTCCAGGCGATAGCCGTACCTACGAGCAGTACTTC. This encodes CASSPGDSRTYEQYF.

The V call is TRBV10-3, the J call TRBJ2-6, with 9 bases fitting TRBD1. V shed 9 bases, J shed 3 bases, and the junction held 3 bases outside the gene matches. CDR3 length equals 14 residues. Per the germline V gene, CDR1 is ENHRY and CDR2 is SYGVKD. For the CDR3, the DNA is TGTGCCATTCCGGGACAGGGTGGGGCCAACGTCCTGACTTTC. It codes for CAIPGQGGANVLTF.

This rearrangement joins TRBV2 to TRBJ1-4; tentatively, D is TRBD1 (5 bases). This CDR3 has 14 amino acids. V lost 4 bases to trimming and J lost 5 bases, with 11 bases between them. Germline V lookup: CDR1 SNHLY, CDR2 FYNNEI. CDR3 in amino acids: CASSAGTGNEKLFF. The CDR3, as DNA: TGTGCCAGCAGTGCTGGGACGGGGAATGAAAAACTGTTTTTT.

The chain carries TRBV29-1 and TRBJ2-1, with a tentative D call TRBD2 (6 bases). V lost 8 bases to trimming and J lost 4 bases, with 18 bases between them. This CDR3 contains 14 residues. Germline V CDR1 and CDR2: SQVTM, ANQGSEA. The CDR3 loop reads CSSTPGLAYNEQFF. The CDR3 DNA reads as TGCAGCTCAACTCCGGGACTGGCGTACAATGAGCAGTTCTTC.

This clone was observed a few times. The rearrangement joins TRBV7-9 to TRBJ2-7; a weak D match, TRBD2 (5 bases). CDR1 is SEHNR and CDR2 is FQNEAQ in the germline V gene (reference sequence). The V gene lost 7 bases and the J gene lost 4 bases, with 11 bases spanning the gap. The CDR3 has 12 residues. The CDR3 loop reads CASTDGVYEQYF. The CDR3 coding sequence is TGTGCCAGCACCGACGGGGTATACGAGCAGTACTTC.

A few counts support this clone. The CDR3 reads CATEGLAGGSGELFF. The CDR3 DNA is TGTGCCACCGAGGGACTAGCGGGAGGTTCGGGGGAGCTGTTTTTT. The genes are TRBV19 and TRBJ2-2; 15 positions agree with TRBD2. Germline CDR1 LNHDA, CDR2 SQIVND (reference sequence). CDR3 length: 15 amino acids. With V trimmed by 10 bases and J by 8 bases, 8 bases remained unmatched.

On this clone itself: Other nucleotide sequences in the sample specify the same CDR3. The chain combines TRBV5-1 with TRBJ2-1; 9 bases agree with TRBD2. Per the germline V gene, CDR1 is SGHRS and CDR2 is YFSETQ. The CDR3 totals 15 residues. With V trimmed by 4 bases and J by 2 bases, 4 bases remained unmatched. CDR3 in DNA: TGCGCCAGCAGCCTAAGACTAGCGGCCTACAATGAGCAGTTCTTC. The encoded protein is CASSLRLAAYNEQFF.

CDR3: CASMLAGDFGANVLTF. The CDR3 nucleotides are TGCGCCAGCATGCTAGCGGGAGACTTTGGGGCCAACGTCCTGACTTTC. The chain is built from TRBV5-1 and TRBJ2-6; TRBD2 matches at 10 bases. Germline CDR1 is SGHRS and CDR2 is YFSETQ. V dropped 6 bases and J dropped 3; count of bases not matched to a gene: 6. The CDR3 spans 16 residues.

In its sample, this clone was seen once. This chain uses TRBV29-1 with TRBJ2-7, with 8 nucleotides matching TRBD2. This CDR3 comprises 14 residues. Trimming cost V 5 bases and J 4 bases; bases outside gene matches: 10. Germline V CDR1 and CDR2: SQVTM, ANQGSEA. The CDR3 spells CSVRRTSTVYEQYF. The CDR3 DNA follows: TGCAGCGTTAGGAGGACTAGCACCGTATACGAGCAGTACTTC.

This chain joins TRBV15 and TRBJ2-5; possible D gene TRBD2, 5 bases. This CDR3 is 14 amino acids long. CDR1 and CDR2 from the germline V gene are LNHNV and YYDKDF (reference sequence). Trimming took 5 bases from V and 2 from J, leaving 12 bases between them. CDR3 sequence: CATSPGGNQETQYF. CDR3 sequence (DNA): TGTGCCACCAGCCCCGGAGGAAATCAAGAGACCCAGTACTTC.

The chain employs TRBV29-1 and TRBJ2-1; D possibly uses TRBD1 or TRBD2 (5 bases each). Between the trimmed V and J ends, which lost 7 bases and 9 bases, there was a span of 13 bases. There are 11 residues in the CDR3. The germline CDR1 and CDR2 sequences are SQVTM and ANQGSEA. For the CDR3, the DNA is TGCAGCGGTGACCGGGACCCTGAGCAGTTCTTC. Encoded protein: CSGDRDPEQFF.

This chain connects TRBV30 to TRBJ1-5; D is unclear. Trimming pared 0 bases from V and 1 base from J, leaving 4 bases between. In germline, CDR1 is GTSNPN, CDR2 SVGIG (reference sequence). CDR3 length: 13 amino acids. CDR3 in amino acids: CAWSVRSNQPQHF. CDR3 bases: TGTGCCTGGAGTGTACGAAGCAATCAGCCCCAGCATTTT.

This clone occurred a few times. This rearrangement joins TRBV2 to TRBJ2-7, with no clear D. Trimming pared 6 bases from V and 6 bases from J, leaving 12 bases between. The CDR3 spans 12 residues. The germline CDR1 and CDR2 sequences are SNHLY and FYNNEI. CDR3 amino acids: CASSPGPTEQYF. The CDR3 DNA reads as TGTGCCAGCAGCCCCGGGCCCACCGAGCAGTACTTC.

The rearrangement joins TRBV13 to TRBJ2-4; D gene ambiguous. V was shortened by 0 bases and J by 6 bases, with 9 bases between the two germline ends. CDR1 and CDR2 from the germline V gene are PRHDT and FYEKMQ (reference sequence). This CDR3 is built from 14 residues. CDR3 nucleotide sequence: TGTGCCAGCAGCTTAGGCGATATTGGAAACATTCAGTACTTC. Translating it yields CASSLGDIGNIQYF.

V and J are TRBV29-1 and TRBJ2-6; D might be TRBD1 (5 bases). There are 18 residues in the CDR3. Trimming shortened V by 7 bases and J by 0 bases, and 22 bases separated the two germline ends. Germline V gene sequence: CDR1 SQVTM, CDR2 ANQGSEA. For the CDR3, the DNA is TGCAGCGCCCTGGGGTGGGGCGCTTTAGGCTCTGGGGCCAACGTCCTGACTTTC. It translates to CSALGWGALGSGANVLTF.

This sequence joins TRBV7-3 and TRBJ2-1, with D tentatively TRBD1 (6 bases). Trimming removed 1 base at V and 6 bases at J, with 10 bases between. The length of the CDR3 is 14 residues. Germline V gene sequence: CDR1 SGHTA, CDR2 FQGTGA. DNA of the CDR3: TGTGCCAGCAGCTTAATGGACAGCTTCAATGAGCAGTTCTTC. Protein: CASSLMDSFNEQFF.